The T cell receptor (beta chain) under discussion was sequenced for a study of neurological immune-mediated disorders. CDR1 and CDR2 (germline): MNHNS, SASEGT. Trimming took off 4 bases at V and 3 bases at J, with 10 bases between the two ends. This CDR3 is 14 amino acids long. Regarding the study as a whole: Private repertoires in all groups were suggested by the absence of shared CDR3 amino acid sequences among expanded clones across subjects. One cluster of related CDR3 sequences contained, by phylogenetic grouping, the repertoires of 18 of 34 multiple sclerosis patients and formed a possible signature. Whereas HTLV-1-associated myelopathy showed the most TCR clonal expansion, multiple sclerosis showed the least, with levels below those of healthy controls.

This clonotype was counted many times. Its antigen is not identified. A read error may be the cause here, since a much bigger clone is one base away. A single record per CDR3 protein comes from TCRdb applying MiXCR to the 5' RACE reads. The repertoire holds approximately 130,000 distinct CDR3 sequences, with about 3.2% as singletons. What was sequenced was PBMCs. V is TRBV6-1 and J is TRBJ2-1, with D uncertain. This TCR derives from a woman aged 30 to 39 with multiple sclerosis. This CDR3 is CASSAGKVYNEQFF. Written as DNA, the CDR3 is TGTGCCAGCAGTGCTGGAAAGGTCTACAATGAGCAGTTCTTC.